This TCR beta chain was sequenced for a study of shared clonotypes between healthy human individuals. Study as a whole: Donors, aged 18 to 49, were a couple of women and a few men. CD8 memory received one plate per donor, CD8 naive two, CD4 memory three and CD4 naive three.

Profiling relied on immunoSEQ multiplex PCR, and the TCRdb table lists in-frame clones only, not all of them. Of 2 million to 3 million clones listed, 80% to 95% are singletons. Concerning this clone itself: Its antigen is undetermined. Different DNA sequences within this sample yield the same CDR3.

The CDR3 runs to 12 residues. V lost 2 bases and J lost 6, with 4 bases in between. Germline V CDR1 and CDR2: SGHTA, FQGTGA. Study-wide findings and caveats: Shared across a few donors were roughly 5.3% of the naive CD4 clonotypes. Having only a few donors restricted how much genetic and exposure-history diversity was captured.

The receptor was derived from a man younger than 35 in good health. Some clones in this sample may be carry-over from other donors' samples. The genes are TRBV7-3 and TRBJ2-2; D not resolved. Source material: naive CD4+ T cells from PBMCs. Subset described: CD45RA+ positively selected. In DNA form, the CDR3 reads TGTGCCAGCAGCTTAGGCGCCGGGGAGCTGTTTTTT. Its translation: CASSLGAGELFF. The full variable domain, with the rest looked up from reference TRBV7-3 and TRBJ2-2, is GAGVSQTPSNKVTEKGKYVELRCDPISGHTALYWYRQSLGQGPEFLIYFQGTGAADDSGLPNDRFFAVRPEGSVSTLKIQRTERGDSAVYLCASSLGAGELFFGEGSRLTVL.